Reported below is one T cell receptor beta chain. Its matching antigen is unknown. Some clones are missing from TCRdb's copy, which holds only in-frame ones; the method was immunoSEQ multiplex PCR. The sample consists of 38,000 or so clones, 80% to 95% of them appearing once. Time point defined: week 5, during vaccination. Doses comprised 300 ug of mutant IDH1 20-mer peptide each, plus topical imiquimod. The sample comes from a study of a mutant IDH1 vaccine in newly diagnosed glioma. For the study at large: Treated patients, 62.5% male and 37.5% female, averaged 40.4 years of age. Patients had received radiotherapy, temozolomide, or both previously, most receiving both.

The germline V gene encodes CDR1 SNHLY and CDR2 FYNNEI. There are 12 residues in the CDR3. Trimming took off 6 bases at V and 11 bases at J, with 17 bases between the two ends. V and J are TRBV2 and TRBJ2-7, with D maybe TRBD2 (5 bases). This sequence was found in a man aged 45 to 65 with glioma. The sequencing here drew on PBMCs, taken from a glioma patient whose treatment included an IDH1 peptide vaccine. For the CDR3, the DNA is TGTGCCAGCAGCGACTACAGCGAGAAGGAGTACTTC. Its protein is CASSDYSEKEYF.